This paragraph reports one T cell receptor beta chain. This entry is derived from a study of OX40 agonist ivuxolimab in advanced cancers. Germline-derived CDR1 and CDR2 are MRHNA and SNTAGT. Germline trimming cut 5 bases from V and 0 bases from J; bases unmatched to any gene: 4. The CDR3 totals 16 residues. Produced via immunoSEQ multiplex PCR; TCRdb's table is partial and in-frame only. The data show 50,000 to 65,000 clones, 75% to 90% seen once. The receptor was isolated from an adult with an advanced solid tumor such as melanoma, head and neck, liver or kidney cancer. Material: CD4+ or CD8+ T cells sorted from blood, obtained in a trial of the OX40 agonist ivuxolimab. The chain joins TRBV6-4 to TRBJ2-6, with 7 bases that match TRBD1. The CDR3 reads CASSPEGASGANVLTF. For the CDR3, the DNA is TGTGCCAGCAGTCCAGAGGGGGCCTCTGGGGCCAACGTCCTGACTTTC.